The present T cell receptor beta chain was sequenced within a study of spatial heterogeneity in lung cancer. Across the whole study: The study observed each unique TCR and UMI combination more than ten times on average in raw reads.

Documented time point: sample taken at primary tumor resection. Whole RNA was taken from tumor, nontumor lung or frozen PBMC; it was then sequenced unsorted. TCRdb reprocessed the 5' RACE reads with MiXCR, giving one entry per CDR3 protein. The top ten clones hold approximately 20% of a sample with roughly 4,800 distinct CDR3 sequences, approximately 16% of them seen once. Germline values: CDR1 SEHNR, CDR2 FQNEAQ (reference sequence). Trimming stripped 7 bases from V and 7 bases from J, with 25 bases between. CDR3 length equals 17 residues. The receptor comes from a male donor with early-stage non-small cell lung cancer. The material was normal lung tissue next to the tumor, obtained at surgery. The chain carries TRBV7-9 and TRBJ2-2; possible D gene TRBD2, 5 bases. CDR3 amino acids: CASTTMRAQQAHGELFF. CDR3 DNA sequence: TGTGCCAGCACTACCATGAGGGCCCAGCAAGCCCACGGGGAGCTGTTTTTT.